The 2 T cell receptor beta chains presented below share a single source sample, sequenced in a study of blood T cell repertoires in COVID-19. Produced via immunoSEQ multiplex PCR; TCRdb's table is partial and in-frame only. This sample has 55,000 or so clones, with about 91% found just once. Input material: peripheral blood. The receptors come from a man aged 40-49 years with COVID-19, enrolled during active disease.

CDR3 sequence reads: CARSPWCGPETQYF. The DNA for the CDR3 is TGTGCCAGAAGCCCGTGGTGCGGTCCGGAGACCCAGTACTTC. The chain links TRBV5-3 to TRBJ2-5; D gene unclear. TRBV5-3 qualifies as an ORF whose function is uncertain. Trimming took off 4 bases at V and 5 bases at J, with 15 bases between the two ends. CDR3 size: 14 residues.

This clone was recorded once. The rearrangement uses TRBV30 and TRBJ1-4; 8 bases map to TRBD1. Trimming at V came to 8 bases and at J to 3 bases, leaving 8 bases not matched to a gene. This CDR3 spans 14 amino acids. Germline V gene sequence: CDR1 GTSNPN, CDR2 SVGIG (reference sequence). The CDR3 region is CAGTGAGANEKLFF. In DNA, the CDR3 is TGTGCCGGGACAGGTGCGGGGGCTAATGAAAAACTGTTTTTT.